This T cell receptor beta chain comes out of a study of blood T cell repertoires in COVID-19. Study overall: Italy, Spain and the United States were the sources of the convalescent and acute COVID-19 samples.

Trimming cost V 5 bases and J 0 bases, with 14 bases left between them. Germline V gene sequence: CDR1 SGHTA, CDR2 FQGNSA. The CDR3 length is 15 residues. This clone was counted a few times. Original processing methods: Estimation of nucleated cell counts was performed using reference gene primer amplification. Assay used: immunoSEQ multiplex PCR; TCRdb lists only in-frame clones, some missing. For V, J and clone size, that table is used; D and trimming come from the DNA. This sample has approximately 250,000 clones, with 80% to 90% found just once. Each participant's cohort was designated according to participant-reported clinical history.

The gene calls are TRBV7-2 and TRBJ2-7, with D tentatively TRBD2 (5 bases). The clonotype comes from a woman in her 30s with acute COVID-19. Sample: PBMCs or T cells enriched from blood (not recorded which). CDR3 loop: CASSVLSAPSYEQYF. CDR3 DNA sequence: TGTGCCAGCAGCGTCCTTAGCGCACCCTCCTACGAGCAGTACTTC.